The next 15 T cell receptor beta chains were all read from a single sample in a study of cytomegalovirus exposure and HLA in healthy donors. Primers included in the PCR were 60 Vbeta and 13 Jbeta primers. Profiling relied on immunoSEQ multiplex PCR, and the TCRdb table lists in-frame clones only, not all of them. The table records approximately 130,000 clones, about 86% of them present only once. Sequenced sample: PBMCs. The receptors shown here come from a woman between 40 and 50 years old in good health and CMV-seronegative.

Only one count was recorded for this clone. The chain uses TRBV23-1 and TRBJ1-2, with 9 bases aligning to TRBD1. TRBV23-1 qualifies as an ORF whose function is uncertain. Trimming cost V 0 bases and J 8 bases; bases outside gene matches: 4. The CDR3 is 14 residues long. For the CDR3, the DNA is TGCGCCAGCAGTCAATCAAACAGGGGGCAAGGCTACACCTTC. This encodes CASSQSNRGQGYTF.

Here the CDR3 DNA reads TGCACCAGCAGCTACGGACTAGCGGGAGGCCTGAGCTCCTACAATGAGCAGTTCTTC. This codes for CTSSYGLAGGLSSYNEQFF. The V gene is TRBV1, the J gene TRBJ2-1; TRBD2 reflects the table's D call only, with no check against the DNA. TRBV1 is annotated as a pseudogene. The CDR3 extends over 19 amino acids.

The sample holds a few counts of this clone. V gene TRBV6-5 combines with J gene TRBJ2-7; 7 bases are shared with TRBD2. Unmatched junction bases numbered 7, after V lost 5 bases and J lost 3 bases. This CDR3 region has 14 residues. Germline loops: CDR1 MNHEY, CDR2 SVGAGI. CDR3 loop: CASSTTSTRYEQYF. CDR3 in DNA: TGTGCCAGCAGTACGACTAGCACCCGCTACGAGCAGTACTTC.

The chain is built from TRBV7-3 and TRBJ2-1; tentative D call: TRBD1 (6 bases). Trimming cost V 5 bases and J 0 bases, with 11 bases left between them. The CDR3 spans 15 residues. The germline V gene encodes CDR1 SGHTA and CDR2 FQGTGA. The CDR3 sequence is CASSQGRSSYNEQFF. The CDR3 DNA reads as TGTGCCAGCAGCCAGGGGCGGAGCTCCTACAATGAGCAGTTCTTC.

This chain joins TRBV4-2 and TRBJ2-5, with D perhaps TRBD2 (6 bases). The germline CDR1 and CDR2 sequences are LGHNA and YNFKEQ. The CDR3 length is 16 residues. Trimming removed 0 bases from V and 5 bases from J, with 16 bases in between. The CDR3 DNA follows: TGTGCCAGCAGCCAAGATCGGGGGAAGGGGAGGGAGACCCAGTACTTC. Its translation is CASSQDRGKGRETQYF.

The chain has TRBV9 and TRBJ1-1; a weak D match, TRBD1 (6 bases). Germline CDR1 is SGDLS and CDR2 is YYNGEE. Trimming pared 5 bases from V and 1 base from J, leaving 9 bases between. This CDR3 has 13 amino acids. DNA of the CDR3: TGTGCCAGCAGGAGACAGGAGAACACTGAAGCTTTCTTT. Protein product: CASRRQENTEAFF.

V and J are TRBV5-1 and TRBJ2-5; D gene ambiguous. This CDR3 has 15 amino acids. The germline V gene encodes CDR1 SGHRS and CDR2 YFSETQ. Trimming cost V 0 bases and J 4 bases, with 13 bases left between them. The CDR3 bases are TGCGCCAGCAGCTTGGGCATCCAGGTTGGAGAGACCCAGTACTTC. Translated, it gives CASSLGIQVGETQYF.

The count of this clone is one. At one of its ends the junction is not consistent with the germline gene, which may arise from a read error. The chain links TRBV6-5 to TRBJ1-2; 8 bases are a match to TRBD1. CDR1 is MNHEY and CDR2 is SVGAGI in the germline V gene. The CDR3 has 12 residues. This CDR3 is CASRPPGQGVIF. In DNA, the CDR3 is TGTGCCAGCAGACCCCCCGGACAGGGAGTAATATTC.

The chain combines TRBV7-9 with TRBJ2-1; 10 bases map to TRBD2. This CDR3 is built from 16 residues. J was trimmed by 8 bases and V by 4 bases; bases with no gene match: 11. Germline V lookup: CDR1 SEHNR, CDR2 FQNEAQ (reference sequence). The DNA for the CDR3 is TGTGCCAGCAGCTGGGCTAGCGGGAGCCTCGACGATGAGCAGTTCTTC. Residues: CASSWASGSLDDEQFF.

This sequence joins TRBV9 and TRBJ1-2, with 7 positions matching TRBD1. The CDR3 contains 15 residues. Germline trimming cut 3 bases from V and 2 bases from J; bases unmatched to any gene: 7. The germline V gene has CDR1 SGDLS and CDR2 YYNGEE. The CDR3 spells CASSEQGMGNYGYTF. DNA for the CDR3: TGTGCCAGCAGCGAACAGGGGATGGGGAACTATGGCTACACCTTC. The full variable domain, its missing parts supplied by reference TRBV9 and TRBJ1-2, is DSGVTQTPKHLITATGQRVTLRCSPRSGDLSVYWYQQSLDQGLQFLIQYYNGEERAKGNILERFSAQQFPDLHSELNLSSLELGDSALYFCASSEQGMGNYGYTFGSGTRLTVV.

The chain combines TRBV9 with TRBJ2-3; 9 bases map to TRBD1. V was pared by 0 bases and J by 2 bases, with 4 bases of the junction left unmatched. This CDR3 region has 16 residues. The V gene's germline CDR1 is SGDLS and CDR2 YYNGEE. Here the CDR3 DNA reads TGTGCCAGCAGCGTAGAAGGACAGGGGATCACAGATACGCAGTATTTT. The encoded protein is CASSVEGQGITDTQYF.

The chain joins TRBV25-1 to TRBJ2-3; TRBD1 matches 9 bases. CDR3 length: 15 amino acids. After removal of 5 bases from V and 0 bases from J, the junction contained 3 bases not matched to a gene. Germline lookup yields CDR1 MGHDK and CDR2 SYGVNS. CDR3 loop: CASSPGTGSTDTQYF. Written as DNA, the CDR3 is TGTGCCAGCAGTCCCGGGACAGGGAGCACAGATACGCAGTATTTT.

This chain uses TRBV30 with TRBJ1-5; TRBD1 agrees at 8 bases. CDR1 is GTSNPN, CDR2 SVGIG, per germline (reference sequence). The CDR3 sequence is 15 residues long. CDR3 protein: CASSGPGGGNQPQHF. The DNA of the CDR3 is TGTGCTTCGAGCGGGCCAGGGGGCGGCAATCAGCCCCAGCATTTT. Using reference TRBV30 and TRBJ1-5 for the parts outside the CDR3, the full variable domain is SQTIHQWPATLVQPVGSPLSLECTVEGTSNPNLYWYRQAAGRGLQLLFYSVGIGQISSEVPQNLSASRPQDRQFILSSKKLLLSDSGFYLCASSGPGGGNQPQHFGDGTRLSIL.

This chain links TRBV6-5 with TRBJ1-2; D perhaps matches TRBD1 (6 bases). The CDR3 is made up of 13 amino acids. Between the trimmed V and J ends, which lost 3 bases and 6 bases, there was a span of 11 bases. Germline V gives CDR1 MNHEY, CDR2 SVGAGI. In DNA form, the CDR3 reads TGTGCCAGCAGTTATATGGGGGCGAATGGCTACACCTTC. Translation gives CASSYMGANGYTF.

The CDR3 DNA reads as TGTGCCAGCAGGCCGGGACTAGCAGACTACAATGAGCAGTTCTTC. Translation gives CASRPGLADYNEQFF. This rearrangement joins TRBV5-6 to TRBJ2-1, with 9 nucleotides matching TRBD2. J was trimmed by 3 bases and V by 5 bases; bases with no gene match: 6. This CDR3 is 15 amino acids long. CDR1 is SGHDT and CDR2 is YYEEEE in the germline V gene.